The 25 T cell receptor beta chains reported below all come from one sample, sequenced in a study of long-term antiretroviral therapy in people with HIV. immunoSEQ v3.0 was run at survey level. Only in-frame clones appear in the TCRdb table, and some are missing; sequencing was by immunoSEQ multiplex PCR. Here the sample spans approximately 17,000 clones, around 87% being singletons. This sample comprised unsorted PBMCs, obtained 0.7 years before starting antiretroviral therapy. These TCRs come from a man aged 45-60 years with HIV.

This clone was detected only a few times. This rearrangement joins TRBV7-9 to TRBJ2-3; no reliable D call. The ends were cut back, 1 base at V and 4 bases at J, with 12 bases in the middle. The CDR3 runs to 15 residues. Germline CDR1 SEHNR, CDR2 FQNEAQ (reference sequence). In nucleotides, the CDR3 is TGTGCCAGCAGCTTAGTCTTCGGGTTACCAGATACGCAGTATTTT. Residues: CASSLVFGLPDTQYF. Variable domain in full (rest from reference TRBV7-9 and TRBJ2-3): DTGVSQNPRHKITKRGQNVTFRCDPISEHNRLYWYRQTLGQGPEFLTYFQNEAQLEKSRLLSDRFSAERPKGSFSTLEIQRTEQGDSAMYLCASSLVFGLPDTQYFGPGTRLTVL.

This chain joins TRBV9 and TRBJ2-1; D gene unclear. The CDR3 is 14 amino acids. V shed 4 bases and J shed 7 bases, with 15 bases lying between them. Germline V gene sequence: CDR1 SGDLS, CDR2 YYNGEE. The CDR3 DNA sequence: TGTGCCAGCAGCCCGAGGCCCGATCTGAATGAGCAGTTCTTC. It encodes CASSPRPDLNEQFF.

This chain joins TRBV20-1 and TRBJ2-3; D is undetermined. Trimming took 5 bases from V and 8 from J, leaving 8 bases between them. CDR1 is DFQATT and CDR2 is SNEGSKA in the germline V gene (reference sequence). CDR3 length: 10 residues. The CDR3 DNA sequence: TGCAGTGCTCCCTATGGTACGCAGTATTTT. It is translated as CSAPYGTQYF.

The chain couples TRBV5-1 to TRBJ1-3; no definite D call. The ends were cut back, 4 bases at V and 0 bases at J, with 14 bases in the middle. CDR1 is SGHRS, CDR2 YFSETQ, per germline. The CDR3 sequence is 16 residues long. CDR3 nucleotide sequence: TGCGCCAGCAGCCTAAGGACGCCTAGCTCTGGAAACACCATATATTTT. Protein sequence: CASSLRTPSSGNTIYF.

This chain joins TRBV29-1 and TRBJ2-3; TRBD1 agrees at 10 bases. J gave up 1 base and V 4 bases, and 5 bases lay outside the gene matches. The CDR3 extends over 15 amino acids. Germline CDR1 and CDR2: SQVTM and ANQGSEA. CDR3 sequence reads: CSVGPTGGGTDTQYF. The CDR3 region has the DNA TGCAGCGTTGGGCCGACAGGGGGCGGCACAGATACGCAGTATTTT.

This clone has a handful of counts. V is TRBV19 and J is TRBJ2-2, with 9 bases aligning to TRBD1. Germline V gene sequence: CDR1 LNHDA, CDR2 SQIVND (reference sequence). V trimming: 1 base; J trimming: 6 bases; junction bases outside the gene matches: 3. CDR3 size: 15 residues. This chain's CDR3 is CASSIARDRAGELFF. The CDR3 DNA reads TGTGCCAGTAGTATAGCTCGGGACAGGGCCGGGGAGCTGTTTTTT.

V and J are TRBV5-5 and TRBJ1-3; D unclear. Germline V gene data show CDR1 as SGHKS and CDR2 as YYEKEE (reference sequence). Trimming stripped 1 base from V and 0 bases from J, with 5 bases between. This CDR3 comprises 14 residues. CDR3 sequence reads: CASSLWGSGNTIYF. In nucleotides, the CDR3 is TGTGCCAGCAGCTTGTGGGGCTCTGGAAACACCATATATTTT.

The gene calls are TRBV6-6 and TRBJ2-7; D possibly corresponds to TRBD2 (5 bases). CDR3 size: 13 residues. Germline V CDR1 and CDR2: MNHNY, SVGAGI (reference sequence). Trimming pared 8 bases from V and 1 base from J, leaving 12 bases between. The CDR3 DNA follows: TGTGCCAGCGCCGGAGGCCCTTCCTACGAGCAGTACTTC. Its translation is CASAGGPSYEQYF.

V usage is TRBV7-2 and J usage is TRBJ1-2; tentatively, D is TRBD1 (5 bases). Between the trimmed V and J ends, which lost 4 bases and 4 bases, there was a span of 10 bases. Germline values: CDR1 SGHTA, CDR2 FQGNSA. CDR3 size: 13 residues. The DNA for the CDR3 is TGTGCCAGCAGCTACGGGACGGTCTATGGCTACACCTTC. Translation: CASSYGTVYGYTF.

The chain combines TRBV5-1 with TRBJ1-2, with 12 nucleotides matching TRBD1. Unmatched junction bases numbered 6, after V lost 4 bases and J lost 5 bases. CDR1 is SGHRS, CDR2 YFSETQ, per germline. The CDR3 is 15 residues long. CDR3 amino acids: CASSPGTGGGYGYTF. In DNA form, the CDR3 reads TGCGCCAGCAGCCCCGGGACAGGGGGCGGGTATGGCTACACCTTC. The complete variable domain, with remaining parts taken from reference TRBV5-1 and TRBJ1-2, reads KAGVTQTPRYLIKTRGQQVTLSCSPISGHRSVSWYQQTPGQGLQFLFEYFSETQRNKGNFPGRFSGRQFSNSRSEMNVSTLELGDSALYLCASSPGTGGGYGYTFGSGTRLTVV.

The rearrangement links TRBV6-5 to TRBJ2-5; no firm D call. This CDR3 is built from 13 residues. Trimming stripped 2 bases from V and 2 bases from J, with 6 bases between. The germline V gene encodes CDR1 MNHEY and CDR2 SVGAGI. CDR3 sequence: CASSYTIQETQYF. The CDR3 DNA reads as TGTGCCAGCAGTTACACTATACAAGAGACCCAGTACTTC.

The V and J genes are TRBV28 and TRBJ1-2, with D maybe TRBD1 (5 bases). CDR1 MDHEN and CDR2 SYDVKM come from the germline V gene. The CDR3 is 12 residues long. Trimming shortened V by 5 bases and J by 8 bases, and 12 bases separated the two germline ends. The CDR3 nucleotides read TGTGCCAGCAGTCTCCTCGCAGGGGGCTACACCTTC. Its translation is CASSLLAGGYTF.

The chain joins TRBV5-1 to TRBJ2-1; D possibly corresponds to TRBD2 (5 bases). Germline CDR1 reads SGHRS; CDR2 reads YFSETQ. Trimming took 3 bases from V and 7 from J, leaving 14 bases between them. The CDR3 runs 14 residues. The CDR3 loop reads CASSWRGSRNEQFF. CDR3 coding DNA: TGCGCCAGCAGCTGGCGAGGGTCGAGAAATGAGCAGTTCTTC.

V is TRBV30 and J is TRBJ1-1; D unclear. V was clipped by 0 bases and J by 3 bases, with 8 bases between them. Germline V lookup: CDR1 GTSNPN, CDR2 SVGIG (reference sequence). The CDR3 is made up of 13 amino acids. The DNA for the CDR3 is TGTGCCTGGAGTGTACTGGTGTACACTGAAGCTTTCTTT. The encoded protein is CAWSVLVYTEAFF.

This clone was counted once. The rearrangement uses TRBV5-4 and TRBJ2-7; D perhaps matches TRBD2 (6 bases). The V and J ends lost 4 bases and 1 base respectively, with 15 bases between them. The CDR3 spans 15 residues. From germline, CDR1 is SGHNT and CDR2 YYREEE (reference sequence). The CDR3, as DNA: TGTGCCAGCAGCCCGTGGGACTTCGCTTCCTACGAGCAGTACTTC. Protein: CASSPWDFASYEQYF.

This clone was found a few times. This chain links TRBV6-5 with TRBJ1-5; D uncertain. Trimming removed 2 bases at V and 7 bases at J, with 9 bases between. The germline V gene has CDR1 MNHEY and CDR2 SVGAGI. There are 13 residues in the CDR3. The CDR3, as DNA: TGTGCCAGCAGTTACGTGCGGGGACAGCCCCAGCATTTT. It yields the protein CASSYVRGQPQHF.

The V and J genes are TRBV14 and TRBJ2-5, with 10 bases matching TRBD2. Germline V gene sequence: CDR1 SGHDN, CDR2 FVKESK. Trimming took 0 bases from V and 1 from J; bases not matched to a gene: 11. This CDR3 has 19 residues. The CDR3 sequence is CASSQDSGLAGDFQETQYF. The DNA of the CDR3 is TGTGCCAGCAGCCAAGATTCGGGGCTAGCGGGGGACTTCCAAGAGACCCAGTACTTC.

This chain uses TRBV5-6 with TRBJ2-5, with 10 nucleotides matching TRBD2. J gave up 9 bases and V 0 bases, and 5 bases lay outside the gene matches. Germline CDR1 is SGHDT and CDR2 is YYEEEE. CDR3 size: 14 residues. CDR3 sequence: CASSLAGLAGAQYF. CDR3 nucleotide sequence: TGTGCCAGCAGCTTGGCGGGGCTAGCGGGAGCCCAGTACTTC.

V gene TRBV5-1 combines with J gene TRBJ1-2; D is perhaps TRBD1 (6 bases). There are 14 residues in the CDR3. Germline CDR1 is SGHRS and CDR2 is YFSETQ. Trimming took off 0 bases at V and 9 bases at J, with 15 bases between the two ends. Written as DNA, the CDR3 is TGCGCCAGCAGCTTGGTGGCGGGGGCCGGAAGCTACACCTTC. Its protein is CASSLVAGAGSYTF.

This rearrangement joins TRBV7-9 to TRBJ2-1, with 9 bases lining up with TRBD2. The CDR3 consists of 17 residues. V lost 1 base to trimming and J lost 7 bases; unmatched junction nucleotides: 11. In germline, CDR1 is SEHNR, CDR2 FQNEAQ (reference sequence). For the CDR3, the DNA is TGTGCCAGCAGCTTAGAATCCTTAGCGGGGGTTAGGAATGAGCAGTTCTTC. This gives the protein CASSLESLAGVRNEQFF. Filled out from reference TRBV7-9 and TRBJ2-1, the complete variable domain reads DTGVSQNPRHKITKRGQNVTFRCDPISEHNRLYWYRQTLGQGPEFLTYFQNEAQLEKSRLLSDRFSAERPKGSFSTLEIQRTEQGDSAMYLCASSLESLAGVRNEQFFGPGTRLTVL.

The gene calls are TRBV6-5 and TRBJ2-1, with D hard to call. Per germline, CDR1 MNHEY and CDR2 SVGAGI. This CDR3 contains 13 residues. V lost 3 bases to trimming and J lost 5 bases, with 8 bases between them. CDR3 nucleotide sequence: TGTGCCAGCAGTTATCGGGCGGACAATGAGCAGTTCTTC. This translates into CASSYRADNEQFF.

The chain employs TRBV28 and TRBJ2-5, with D unclear. The CDR3 is made up of 11 amino acids. Trimming removed 5 bases at V and 5 bases at J, with 6 bases between. Germline CDR1 is MDHEN and CDR2 is SYDVKM. In DNA, the CDR3 is TGTGCCAGCAGTGGGTGGGAGACCCAGTACTTC. Its translation: CASSGWETQYF.

V usage is TRBV9 and J usage is TRBJ1-1, with TRBD1 as a possible D gene (5 bases). There are 14 residues in the CDR3. Germline V gives CDR1 SGDLS, CDR2 YYNGEE. The ends were cut back, 2 bases at V and 2 bases at J, with 10 bases in the middle. CDR3 residues: CASSVTAGNTEAFF. The CDR3 DNA follows: TGTGCCAGCAGCGTGACAGCAGGAAACACTGAAGCTTTCTTT.

V is TRBV9 and J is TRBJ2-1; 10 nucleotides agree with TRBD2. Trimming took 0 bases from V and 8 from J; bases not matched to a gene: 8. The germline V gene encodes CDR1 SGDLS and CDR2 YYNGEE. The CDR3 extends over 16 amino acids. CDR3 bases: TGTGCCAGCAGCGTAGGGCTAGCGGGAGCTTTTGATGAGCAGTTCTTC. The encoded protein is CASSVGLAGAFDEQFF.

This clone was detected only a few times. V is TRBV7-2 and J is TRBJ1-5; no reliable D call. Germline V gene lookup returns CDR1 SGHTA and CDR2 FQGNSA. This CDR3 has 14 residues. Deletions cut 4 bases from V and 4 bases from J, with 11 bases between. The CDR3 DNA reads as TGTGCCAGCAGCTCAATAGGGATGAATCAGCCCCAGCATTTT. Encoded protein: CASSSIGMNQPQHF.